The 18 T cell receptor beta chains below all came from one sample that was sequenced in a study of cytomegalovirus exposure and HLA in healthy donors. Use of 60 Vbeta and 13 Jbeta primers characterized the PCR. Here immunoSEQ multiplex PCR was the method, and the copy in TCRdb shows in-frame clones only, minus some. Of approximately 100,000 clones in the sample, around 79% were seen once. Sequencing was carried out using PBMCs. All receptors derive from a man between 60 and 70 years old in good health and CMV-seronegative.

The gene calls are TRBV5-4 and TRBJ1-2; 9 positions match TRBD1. Unmatched junction bases numbered 5, after V lost 4 bases and J lost 4 bases. The CDR3 runs 14 residues. The germline gives CDR1 SGHNT, CDR2 YYREEE (reference sequence). CDR3 in DNA: TGTGCCAGCAGCAGTGGACAGGGGACCTATGGCTACACCTTC. This codes for CASSSGQGTYGYTF.

This clone was observed a few times. This chain uses TRBV5-1 with TRBJ1-1; TRBD1 matches at 9 bases. This CDR3 spans 14 amino acids. Germline CDR1 SGHRS, CDR2 YFSETQ. Trimming cost V 3 bases and J 4 bases; bases outside gene matches: 4. In DNA, the CDR3 is TGCGCCAGCAGCTCACAGGGGGCGTTCACTGAAGCTTTCTTT. Its translation is CASSSQGAFTEAFF.

CDR3 coding DNA: TGCGCCAGCAGCTTGGGCATCGGCGGTGGGGAGACCCAGTACTTC. It specifies CASSLGIGGGETQYF. This sequence joins TRBV5-1 and TRBJ2-5; D is ambiguous. The CDR3 length is 15 residues. CDR1 SGHRS and CDR2 YFSETQ come from the germline V gene. V lost 0 bases and J lost 5, with 14 bases in between. The entire variable domain, with the rest obtained from reference TRBV5-1 and TRBJ2-5, is as follows: KAGVTQTPRYLIKTRGQQVTLSCSPISGHRSVSWYQQTPGQGLQFLFEYFSETQRNKGNFPGRFSGRQFSNSRSEMNVSTLELGDSALYLCASSLGIGGGETQYFGPGTRLLVL.

J is TRBJ1-3 and V is TRBV19, with D possibly being TRBD1 (5 bases). The CDR3 is 15 residues long. Trimming left V 7 bases short and J 2 bases short, with 15 bases between. CDR1 is LNHDA, CDR2 SQIVND, per germline (reference sequence). The CDR3 region is CASIKAGRPGNTIYF. The CDR3 DNA reads as TGTGCCAGTATCAAGGCAGGGAGGCCTGGAAACACCATATATTTT.

The V and J genes are TRBV20-1 and TRBJ1-2; D uncertain. This CDR3 has 11 residues. Trimming stripped 6 bases from V and 8 bases from J, with 13 bases between. Germline assignment: CDR1 DFQATT and CDR2 SNEGSKA (reference sequence). Here the CDR3 reads CSAEPQRGYTF. In DNA, the CDR3 is TGCAGTGCGGAACCGCAGAGGGGCTACACCTTC.

The chain joins TRBV30 to TRBJ2-3; D might be TRBD2 (6 bases). This CDR3 is 13 amino acids long. V lost 5 bases and J lost 1, with 10 bases in between. CDR1 and CDR2 (germline): GTSNPN, SVGIG (reference sequence). The CDR3 region is CAWVGGGTDTQYF. DNA for the CDR3: TGTGCCTGGGTGGGGGGAGGCACAGATACGCAGTATTTT.

The chain joins TRBV30 to TRBJ1-1; TRBD1 matches 7 bases. Looked up from germline, CDR1 is GTSNPN and CDR2 is SVGIG (reference sequence). The junction had 7 bases not matched to a gene; V was cut back by 4 bases and J by 5 bases. This CDR3 spans 13 amino acids. CDR3 sequence (DNA): TGTGCCTGGAACCCCAGGGGGGAAACTGAAGCTTTCTTT. Translation gives CAWNPRGETEAFF.

V usage is TRBV9 and J usage is TRBJ1-1; the D is unclear. The CDR3 is made up of 13 amino acids. Germline CDR1 reads SGDLS; CDR2 reads YYNGEE. V lost 1 base and J lost 0, with 4 bases in between. The CDR3 reads CASSVQLNTEAFF. CDR3 DNA: TGTGCCAGCAGCGTACAGTTGAACACTGAAGCTTTCTTT.

J is TRBJ1-3 and V is TRBV9; the match to TRBD1 covers 7 bases. The CDR3 runs 16 residues. V lost 3 bases, J lost 2 bases, and 8 bases stayed unmatched. CDR1 SGDLS and CDR2 YYNGEE come from the germline V gene. CDR3 nucleotides: TGTGCCAGCAGCGCGACCCCCGGGACAGCTGGAAACACCATATATTTT. It specifies CASSATPGTAGNTIYF.

V usage is TRBV6-5 and J usage is TRBJ1-1, with D possibly matching TRBD1 (5 bases). CDR3 length equals 15 residues. V lost 4 bases to trimming and J lost 1 base, with 13 bases between them. Germline-derived CDR1 and CDR2 are MNHEY and SVGAGI. The CDR3: CASSLQPGPNTEAFF. In DNA form, the CDR3 reads TGTGCCAGCAGTTTACAGCCAGGGCCGAACACTGAAGCTTTCTTT.

This clone has more than one count but fewer than ten. The V and J genes are TRBV4-2 and TRBJ2-2; D unresolved. The CDR3 is 13 amino acids. Trimming shortened V by 0 bases and J by 8 bases, and 7 bases separated the two germline ends. Germline CDR1 LGHNA, CDR2 YNFKEQ. DNA for the CDR3: TGTGCCAGCAGCCAAGAGAGGTTAGGGGAGCTGTTTTTT. The encoded protein is CASSQERLGELFF.

The sample holds a few counts of this clone. V gene TRBV11-1 combines with J gene TRBJ2-7; 8 bases fit TRBD1. This CDR3 comprises 14 residues. Trimming at V came to 5 bases and at J to 3 bases, leaving 6 bases not matched to a gene. Germline V gene data show CDR1 as SGHAT and CDR2 as FQDESV (reference sequence). CDR3 amino acids: CASSRTGSIYEQYV. CDR3 in DNA: TGTGCCAGCAGCCGGACAGGGAGTATCTACGAGCAGTACGTC.

The chain combines TRBV7-8 with TRBJ2-2; the match to TRBD1 covers 10 bases. Germline assignment: CDR1 SGHVS and CDR2 FQNEAQ. This CDR3 has 18 amino acids. The ends lost 3 bases at V and 1 base at J; junction bases unmatched: 8. CDR3 DNA: TGTGCCAGCAGCTTCCGGGACAGGGGTCTGAGGAACACCGGGGAGCTGTTTTTT. This gives the protein CASSFRDRGLRNTGELFF.

This clone was recorded once. The chain is built from TRBV7-6 and TRBJ1-3; tentative D call: TRBD1 (6 bases). Per the germline V gene, CDR1 is SGHVS and CDR2 is FNYEAQ. V was cut by 8 bases and J by 0 bases, with 11 bases left in between. The CDR3 loop spans 14 amino acids. The CDR3 is CASGRDISGNTIYF. The CDR3 DNA reads TGTGCCAGCGGAAGGGACATCTCTGGAAACACCATATATTTT.

This chain links TRBV5-6 with TRBJ2-5, with 9 bases identical to TRBD1. Germline V lookup: CDR1 SGHDT, CDR2 YYEEEE. The length of the CDR3 is 15 residues. J gave up 4 bases and V 4 bases, and 8 bases lay outside the gene matches. The chain's CDR3 is CASSPLDRGPETQYF. CDR3 coding DNA: TGTGCCAGCAGCCCACTGGACAGGGGACCAGAGACCCAGTACTTC.

The CDR3 sequence: CASSEALDTKNIQYF. CDR3 coding DNA: TGTGCCAGCAGTGAAGCTTTAGACACTAAAAACATTCAGTACTTC. V and J are TRBV2 and TRBJ2-4; no reliable D call. Germline V gene lookup returns CDR1 SNHLY and CDR2 FYNNEI. This CDR3 comprises 15 residues. The V end lost 0 bases, the J end lost 4 bases, and 10 bases lay between the germline ends.

This clone was observed once. The chain employs TRBV4-3 and TRBJ2-3, with D tentatively TRBD2 (5 bases). CDR3 length: 14 residues. The ends were cut back, 4 bases at V and 3 bases at J, with 11 bases in the middle. Germline V gene lookup returns CDR1 LGHNA and CDR2 YSLEER. This CDR3 is CASSLGRVTDTQYF. The CDR3 DNA sequence: TGCGCCAGCAGCCTTGGGAGAGTAACAGATACGCAGTATTTT.

The rearrangement uses TRBV27 and TRBJ2-1, with 8 positions matching TRBD2. The CDR3 is 14 amino acids. Trimming took 9 bases from V and 4 from J; bases not matched to a gene: 8. Germline V gene data show CDR1 as MNHEY and CDR2 as SMNVEV (reference sequence). CDR3 residues: CASRGGGFYNEQFF. CDR3 DNA: TGTGCCAGTAGGGGCGGGGGGTTTTACAATGAGCAGTTCTTC.